These T cell receptor beta chains were read from a single sample in a study of T cell changes during pregnancy in multiple sclerosis. Measured with immunoSEQ multiplex PCR; TCRdb has only the in-frame clones, and not every one. This sample has tens of thousands of clones, with 91% found just once. The sample here was peripheral blood, taken after pregnancy. The receptors derive from a female donor in good health, enrolled as a control in a pregnancy study. CDR3s include the opening cysteine and the closing phenylalanine or tryptophan. The order of the fields is clone size, D gene, V gene, J gene, CDR3 DNA, CDR3 protein. D genes are given only for firm matches. Size values are once, few and many counts, or a class for expanded clones, and some rows have none.

-	-	TRBV9	TRBJ1-6	TGTGCCAGCAGCGTAGGTTTGAGCTCCTATAATTCACCCCTCCACTTT	CASSVGLSSYNSPLHF
-	-	TRBV14	TRBJ2-5	TGTGCCAGCAGTTCGTACCAAGAGACCCAGTACTTC	CASSSYQETQYF
-	TRBD2	TRBV7-3	TRBJ2-4	TGTGCCAGCAGCCCCGGGGGGGGAAACATTCAGTACTTC	CASSPGGGNIQYF
-	TRBD1	TRBV19	TRBJ1-1	TGTGCCAGTAGTGGGCCCGGGGACAGGGCAACTGAAGCTTTCTTT	CASSGPGDRATEAFF
-	-	TRBV4-1	TRBJ1-4	TGCGCCAGCAGCCAAGATCCCGTCAGGGGCAATGAAAAACTGTTTTTT	CASSQDPVRGNEKLFF
-	-	TRBV7-9	TRBJ2-3	TGTGCCAGCAGCTTAGGGTCCGGGGATACGCAGTATTTT	CASSLGSGDTQYF
-	-	TRBV14	TRBJ1-6	TGTGCCAGCAGCCAAGGGGGGGGCACCCTCCACTTT	CASSQGGGTLHF
few	TRBD1	TRBV11-2	TRBJ1-6	TGTGCCAGCAGCTCCCCCTCCGGGACAGCTAATTCACCCCTCCACTTT	CASSSPSGTANSPLHF
-	TRBD1	TRBV7-2	TRBJ1-1	TGTGCCAGCAGCTCGGGACAGGTACACACTGAAGCTTTCTTT	CASSSGQVHTEAFF
-	-	TRBV11-2	TRBJ1-2	TGTGCCAGCAGCTCCAGGGGATGGGACTATGGCTACACCTTC	CASSSRGWDYGYTF
-	TRBD1	TRBV25-1	TRBJ2-2	TGTGCCAGCAGCCCTCGAGGGGACAGGGTGGCCGGGGAGCTGTTTTTT	CASSPRGDRVAGELFF
-	TRBD1	TRBV11-3	TRBJ2-7	TGTGCCAGCAGCCCCCGGACAGGGGGCTACGAGCAGTACTTC	CASSPRTGGYEQYF
few	TRBD1	TRBV11-2	TRBJ2-7	TGTGCCAGCAGCGTAGGCCTCCAGGGACAGGGGTACGAGCAGTACTTC	CASSVGLQGQGYEQYF
-	-	TRBV29-1	TRBJ1-4	TGCAGCGTTGAAGATCGGAACAGTGAAAAACTGTTTTTT	CSVEDRNSEKLFF
-	-	TRBV2	TRBJ1-2	TGTGCCAGCAGTTACATCCCCGAAAAAATCTATGGCTACACCTTC	CASSYIPEKIYGYTF
-	-	TRBV28	TRBJ1-3	TGTGCCAGCAGTCGAAATACAGGGTCTGGAAACACCATATATTTT	CASSRNTGSGNTIYF
-	-	TRBV7-6	TRBJ1-1	TGTGCCAGCAGCTCAACCCCCCCCCGAGCCACGAACACTGAAGCTTTCTTT	CASSSTPPRATNTEAFF
-	TRBD1	TRBV19	TRBJ2-1	TGTGGCTGGCCGACAGGGATCAATGAGCAGTTCTTC	CGWPTGINEQFF
-	-	TRBV9	TRBJ1-1	TGTGCCAGCAGCGGTGGGGGGGGCACTGAAGCTTTCTTT	CASSGGGGTEAFF
-	-	TRBV7-9	TRBJ2-5	TGTGCCAGCAGCCGAGACAGGTTACAAGAGACCCAGTACTTC	CASSRDRLQETQYF
-	-	TRBV7-9	TRBJ2-2	TGTGCCAGCAGCCTTTCTAGAGTCGCGAACACCGGGGAGCTGTTTTTT	CASSLSRVANTGELFF
-	-	TRBV9	TRBJ2-7	TGTGCCAGCACCCAAGGAGGAGCGGACGAGCAGTACTTC	CASTQGGADEQYF
-	-	TRBV15	TRBJ1-5	TGTGCCACCAGCACCAGGCAAAATCAGCCCCAGCATTTT	CATSTRQNQPQHF